One and the same sample provided the 18 T cell receptor beta chains below, sequenced in a study of T cell responses to AZD1222 COVID-19 vaccine. Only in-frame clones appear in the TCRdb table, and some are missing; sequencing was by immunoSEQ multiplex PCR. The data contain about 120,000 clones, just under 90% of them seen just once; the ten biggest clones take up around 12%. The source material was peripheral blood, sampled on day 0 of AZD1222 vaccination. The source of these receptors is an adult in good health.

This clone occurred once. The genes are TRBV28 and TRBJ1-3, with 12 nucleotides matching TRBD1. Per germline, CDR1 MDHEN and CDR2 SYDVKM. The V segment lost 4 bases and the J segment 8 bases; nucleotides outside the gene matches: 9. The CDR3 sequence is 16 residues long. CDR3 loop: CASSSPRDRGQDTIYF. As DNA, the CDR3 is TGTGCCAGCAGTTCGCCCCGGGACAGGGGGCAAGACACCATATATTTT.

The gene calls are TRBV7-3 and TRBJ2-6; maybe TRBD2 (6 bases). Germline assignment: CDR1 SGHTA and CDR2 FQGTGA. V gave up 3 bases and J gave up 4 bases, with 16 bases separating them. This CDR3 spans 17 amino acids. The CDR3 here is CASSFPPASVGANVLTF. The CDR3 DNA follows: TGTGCCAGCAGCTTCCCCCCGGCTAGCGTGGGGGCCAACGTCCTGACTTTC. The variable domain in full, completed from reference TRBV7-3 and TRBJ2-6, reads GAGVSQTPSNKVTEKGKYVELRCDPISGHTALYWYRQSLGQGPEFLIYFQGTGAADDSGLPNDRFFAVRPEGSVSTLKIQRTERGDSAVYLCASSFPPASVGANVLTFGAGSRLTVL.

The CDR3 nucleotides read TGTGCCAGCAGTGAGACTCTGGGGGAGCAGTACTTC. Its protein is CASSETLGEQYF. V is TRBV28 and J is TRBJ2-7; D remains ambiguous. Looked up from germline, CDR1 is MDHEN and CDR2 is SYDVKM. Trimming removed 5 bases at V and 7 bases at J, with 12 bases between. This CDR3 has 12 amino acids. Full variable domain (remainder filled in from reference TRBV28 and TRBJ2-7): DVKVTQSSRYLVKRTGEKVFLECVQDMDHENMFWYRQDPGLGLRLIYFSYDVKMKEKGDIPEGYSVSREKKERFSLILESASTNQTSMYLCASSETLGEQYFGPGTRLTVT.

This clone has a handful of counts. This sequence joins TRBV13 and TRBJ2-1; 7 bases map to TRBD1. CDR1 and CDR2 (germline): PRHDT, FYEKMQ (reference sequence). CDR3 length equals 16 residues. The junction had 12 bases not matched to a gene; V was cut back by 5 bases and J by 5 bases. The CDR3 spells CASSPRQGRGHNEQFF. The CDR3 DNA reads as TGTGCCAGCAGCCCCAGACAGGGCCGAGGGCACAATGAGCAGTTCTTC.

The gene calls are TRBV24-1 and TRBJ2-5, with D hard to call. Germline V CDR1 and CDR2: KGHDR, SFDVKD. The V and J ends lost 3 bases and 4 bases respectively, with 14 bases between them. The CDR3 runs 15 residues. The CDR3 DNA reads as TGTGCCACCAGTGATCCGACGACTCCTGGAGAGACCCAGTACTTC. Its translation: CATSDPTTPGETQYF.

The chain combines TRBV9 with TRBJ2-5; possible D gene TRBD1, 5 bases. The V gene's germline CDR1 is SGDLS and CDR2 YYNGEE. The CDR3 totals 13 residues. Trimming removed 3 bases at V and 5 bases at J, with 11 bases between. The CDR3 sequence: CASSEGPGETQYF. The CDR3 DNA reads TGTGCCAGCAGCGAGGGGCCGGGCGAGACCCAGTACTTC.

This clone was seen only once. CDR3 sequence reads: CATSTNRVGNSPLHF. DNA of the CDR3: TGTGCCACCAGCACGAACAGGGTCGGGAATTCACCCCTCCACTTT. This chain links TRBV15 with TRBJ1-6, with a tentative D call TRBD1 (6 bases). V was trimmed by 4 bases and J by 7 bases, leaving 14 bases between them. CDR3 length: 15 residues. Looked up from germline, CDR1 is LNHNV and CDR2 is YYDKDF (reference sequence).

This clone was seen just once. CDR3 sequence (DNA): TGTGCCAGCAGTTCCCACGGGCCCTCAACGGCGGTCTACGAGCAGTACTTC. This sequence encodes CASSSHGPSTAVYEQYF. The chain employs TRBV7-9 and TRBJ2-7; D unresolved. CDR3 length: 17 amino acids. Germline CDR1 SEHNR, CDR2 FQNEAQ (reference sequence). Trimming pared 6 bases from V and 3 bases from J, leaving 24 bases between.

This clone was seen a few times. The chain joins TRBV6-6 to TRBJ2-7; possible D gene TRBD2, 5 bases. Per germline, CDR1 MNHNY and CDR2 SVGAGI (reference sequence). Trimming shortened V by 6 bases and J by 7 bases, and 10 bases separated the two germline ends. CDR3 length equals 11 residues. The CDR3 sequence: CASSTSGEQYF. The CDR3 nucleotides read TGTGCCAGCAGCACCTCGGGAGAGCAGTACTTC.

V and J are TRBV6-5 and TRBJ2-7; 8 bases map to TRBD1. The trim removed 5 bases at V and 3 bases at J, leaving 9 bases unmatched. The V gene's germline CDR1 is MNHEY and CDR2 SVGAGI. This CDR3 region has 15 residues. The CDR3 region has the DNA TGTGCCAGCAGTCACGATCGGGACAGGAGCTACGAGCAGTACTTC. Translated, it gives CASSHDRDRSYEQYF.

This rearrangement joins TRBV11-1 to TRBJ2-2; D remains ambiguous. This CDR3 is built from 13 residues. V shed 5 bases and J shed 8 bases, with 12 bases lying between them. Germline V gives CDR1 SGHAT, CDR2 FQDESV (reference sequence). CDR3 amino acids: CASSLESLGELFF. CDR3 DNA sequence: TGTGCCAGCAGCCTAGAGAGCCTGGGGGAGCTGTTTTTT.

The chain has TRBV6-2 or TRBV6-3 and TRBJ2-1; 13 bases line up with TRBD2. V shed 0 bases, J shed 7 bases, and the junction held 0 bases outside the gene matches. Germline values: CDR1 MNHEY, CDR2 SVGEGT. The length of the CDR3 is 15 residues. The CDR3 bases are TGTGCCAGCAGTTACTCGGGACTAGCGGGGAATGAGCAGTTCTTC. Its translation is CASSYSGLAGNEQFF.

The chain carries TRBV19 and TRBJ2-7; TRBD1 matches 10 bases. CDR3 size: 14 residues. Germline values: CDR1 LNHDA, CDR2 SQIVND (reference sequence). After removal of 5 bases from V and 3 bases from J, the junction contained 4 bases not matched to a gene. CDR3 nucleotides: TGTGCCAGTAGTGTCGGGACAGGGGTCTACGAGCAGTACTTC. The encoded protein is CASSVGTGVYEQYF.

This clone was detected a few times. The gene calls are TRBV7-9 and TRBJ2-1, with TRBD2 matching over 13 bases. V was clipped by 1 base and J by 3 bases; unmatched bases: 9. CDR1 is SEHNR, CDR2 FQNEAQ, per germline (reference sequence). This CDR3 comprises 19 residues. The CDR3 nucleotides are TGTGCCAGCAGCTTAGAGGGGCGAGGACTAGCGGGAGTCTACAATGAGCAGTTCTTC. This translates into CASSLEGRGLAGVYNEQFF.

The chain is built from TRBV5-1 and TRBJ1-2; TRBD1 agrees at 7 bases. The CDR3 is 14 amino acids. V lost 0 bases and J lost 5; bases outside the gene matches: 4. Per the germline V gene, CDR1 is SGHRS and CDR2 is YFSETQ. The CDR3 nucleotides read TGCGCCAGCAGCTTGGAAGGGGGCCGGTATGGCTACACCTTC. Translating gives CASSLEGGRYGYTF.

This clone has more than one count but fewer than ten. The chain combines TRBV9 with TRBJ2-5, with D possibly being TRBD2 (5 bases). The CDR3 covers 14 residues. Between the trimmed V and J ends, which lost 4 bases and 4 bases, there was a span of 14 bases. Germline V gene lookup returns CDR1 SGDLS and CDR2 YYNGEE. CDR3 residues: CASSTHQGGETQYF. In DNA form, the CDR3 reads TGTGCCAGCAGCACTCACCAAGGAGGAGAGACCCAGTACTTC.

V is TRBV27 and J is TRBJ1-1; D remains ambiguous. Germline loops: CDR1 MNHEY, CDR2 SMNVEV (reference sequence). V was clipped by 6 bases and J by 5 bases, with 13 bases between them. The CDR3 totals 13 residues. This CDR3 reads CASRVTPRTEAFF. The CDR3 DNA sequence: TGTGCCAGCAGAGTTACCCCCCGAACTGAAGCTTTCTTT.

The chain is built from TRBV6-5 and TRBJ1-1; the D is unclear. The V end was cut by 2 bases, the J end by 0 bases, with 10 bases between. This CDR3 has 15 amino acids. The germline V gene has CDR1 MNHEY and CDR2 SVGAGI. CDR3: CASSYGGIMNTEAFF. As DNA, the CDR3 is TGTGCCAGCAGTTACGGCGGTATCATGAACACTGAAGCTTTCTTT.